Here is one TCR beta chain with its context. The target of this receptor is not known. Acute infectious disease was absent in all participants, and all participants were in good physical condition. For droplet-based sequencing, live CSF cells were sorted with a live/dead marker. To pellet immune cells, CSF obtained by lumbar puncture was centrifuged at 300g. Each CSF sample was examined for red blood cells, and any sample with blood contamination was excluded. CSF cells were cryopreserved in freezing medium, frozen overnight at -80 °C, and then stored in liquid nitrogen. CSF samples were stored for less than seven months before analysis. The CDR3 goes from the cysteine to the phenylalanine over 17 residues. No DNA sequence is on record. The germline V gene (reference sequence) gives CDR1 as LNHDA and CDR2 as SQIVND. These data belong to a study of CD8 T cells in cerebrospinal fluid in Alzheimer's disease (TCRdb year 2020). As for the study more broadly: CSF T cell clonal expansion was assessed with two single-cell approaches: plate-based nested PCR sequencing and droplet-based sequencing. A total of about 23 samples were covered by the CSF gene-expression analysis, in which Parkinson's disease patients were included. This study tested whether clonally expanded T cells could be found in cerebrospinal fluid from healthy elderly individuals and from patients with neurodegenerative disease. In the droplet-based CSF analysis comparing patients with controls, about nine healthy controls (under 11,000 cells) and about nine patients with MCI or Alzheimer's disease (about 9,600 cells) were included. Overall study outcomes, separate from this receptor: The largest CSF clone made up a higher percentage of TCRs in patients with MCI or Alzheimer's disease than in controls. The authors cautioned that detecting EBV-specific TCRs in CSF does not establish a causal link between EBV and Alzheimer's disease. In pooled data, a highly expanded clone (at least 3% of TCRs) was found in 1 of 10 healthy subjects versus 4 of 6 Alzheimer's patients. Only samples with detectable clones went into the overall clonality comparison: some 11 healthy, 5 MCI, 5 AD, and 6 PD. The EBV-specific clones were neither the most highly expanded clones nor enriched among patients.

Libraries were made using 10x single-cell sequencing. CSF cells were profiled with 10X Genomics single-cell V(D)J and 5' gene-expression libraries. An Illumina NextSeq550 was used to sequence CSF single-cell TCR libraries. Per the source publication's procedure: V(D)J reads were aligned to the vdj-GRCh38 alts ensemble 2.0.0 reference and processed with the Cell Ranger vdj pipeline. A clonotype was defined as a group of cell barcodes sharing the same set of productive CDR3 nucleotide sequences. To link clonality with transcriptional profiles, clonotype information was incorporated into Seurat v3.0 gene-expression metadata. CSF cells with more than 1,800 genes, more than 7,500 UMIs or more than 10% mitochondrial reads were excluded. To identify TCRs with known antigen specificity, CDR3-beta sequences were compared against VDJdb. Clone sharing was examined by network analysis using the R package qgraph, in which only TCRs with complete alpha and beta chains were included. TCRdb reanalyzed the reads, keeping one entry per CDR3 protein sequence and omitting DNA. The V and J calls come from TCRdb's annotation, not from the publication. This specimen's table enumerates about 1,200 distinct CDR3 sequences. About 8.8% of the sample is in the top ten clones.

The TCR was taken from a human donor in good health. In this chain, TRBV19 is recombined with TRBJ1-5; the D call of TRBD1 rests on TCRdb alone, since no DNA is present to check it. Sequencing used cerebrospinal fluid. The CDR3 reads CASSIGRSYPVRQPQHF. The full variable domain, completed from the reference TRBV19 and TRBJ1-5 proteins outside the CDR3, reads DGGITQSPKYLFRKEGQNVTLSCEQNLNHDAMYWYRQDPGQGLRLIYYSQIVNDFQKGDIAEGYSVSREKKESFPLTVTSAQKNPTAFYLCASSIGRSYPVRQPQHFGDGTRLSIL.